The TCR beta chain described here comes from a study of cytomegalovirus exposure and HLA in healthy donors. To note about this clone: The antigen is undetermined.

The germline gives CDR1 SGHAT, CDR2 FQNNGV. The V gene lost 4 bases and the J gene lost 0 bases, with 19 bases spanning the gap. The CDR3 extends over 19 amino acids. Findings and limits, study-wide: Later analysis placed DRB1 highest and HLA-C lowest in TCR association rates, which differed by HLA locus. By a later analysis, the bulk of CMV-associated TCR beta chains appeared HLA-restricted. Data from an earlier analysis indicated that most TCR beta V segments were productive either about 87% or about 30% of the time.

It was with 60 Vbeta and 13 Jbeta primers that the PCR ran. Libraries were prepared by immunoSEQ multiplex PCR; TCRdb keeps only in-frame clonotypes and omits some of them. The data contain fewer than 200,000 clones, about 9.4% of them seen just once; the ten biggest clones take up approximately 1.5%. When sampled, the donors appeared nominally healthy, though they likely had unrecorded immune exposures. The sequencing sample was made of PBMCs. The receptor's source is a woman younger than 45 in good health and CMV-seropositive. The chain recombines TRBV11-2 with TRBJ2-6; TRBD1 is a possible D gene (5 bases). CDR3 coding DNA: TGTGCCAGCAGCTCACAAAGGGGAACCCTAAGCTCTGGGGCCAACGTCCTGACTTTC. It is translated as CASSSQRGTLSSGANVLTF.